This entry lists 10 T cell receptor beta chains sequenced from one sample in a study of blood T cell repertoires in COVID-19. Method: immunoSEQ multiplex PCR; TCRdb's copy keeps in-frame clones and lacks some. Seen here are over 90,000 clones, around 87% observed once, and the top ten hold less than 3.5%. Sample: peripheral blood. The receptors here all came from a man between 45 and 60 years old with active or convalescent COVID-19.

The CDR3, as DNA: TGTGCCAGCAGCGGGACAGGGGTAGGCTACACCTTC. This encodes CASSGTGVGYTF. This chain connects TRBV5-6 to TRBJ1-2, with 10 bases lining up with TRBD1. Germline V gene lookup returns CDR1 SGHDT and CDR2 YYEEEE. V lost 4 bases and J lost 8; bases outside the gene matches: 2. The CDR3 runs 12 residues.

The chain carries TRBV10-1 and TRBJ2-7, with D tentatively TRBD1 (5 bases). There are 14 residues in the CDR3. Germline V gives CDR1 WNHNN, CDR2 SYGVQD (reference sequence). V lost 2 bases, J lost 0 bases, and 8 bases lay in between. Here the CDR3 reads CASSEAGNSYEQYF. DNA for the CDR3: TGCGCCAGCAGTGAGGCAGGGAACTCCTACGAGCAGTACTTC.

The table lists this clone with a few counts. The rearrangement links TRBV4-1 to TRBJ1-3, with TRBD1 identical over 7 bases. Trimming took 1 base from V and 2 from J; bases not matched to a gene: 5. CDR3 length: 16 residues. Germline loops: CDR1 MGHRA, CDR2 YSYEKL. This CDR3 reads CASSQALQGAGNTIYF. DNA for the CDR3: TGCGCCAGCAGCCAAGCGCTGCAGGGGGCTGGAAACACCATATATTTT.

This chain uses TRBV6-6 with TRBJ2-7; D might be TRBD2 (5 bases). Germline V gene lookup returns CDR1 MNHNY and CDR2 SVGAGI (reference sequence). The CDR3 contains 15 residues. V dropped 2 bases and J dropped 0 bases, with 11 bases sitting between them. The CDR3 reads CASSYGSGSSYEQYV. CDR3 bases: TGTGCCAGCAGTTACGGTTCGGGAAGCTCCTACGAGCAGTACGTC.

The J gene is TRBJ1-4, the V gene TRBV28; D perhaps matches TRBD1 (5 bases). The CDR3 is 14 amino acids. V was cut by 6 bases and J by 6 bases, with 14 bases left in between. Germline loops: CDR1 MDHEN, CDR2 SYDVKM. Written as DNA, the CDR3 is TGTGCCAGCAGACCCCAGGGATGGGATGAAAAACTGTTTTTT. Translated, it gives CASRPQGWDEKLFF.

This clone was picked up a small number of times. V is TRBV28 and J is TRBJ1-4; 9 bases agree with TRBD1. Germline V lookup: CDR1 MDHEN, CDR2 SYDVKM. The CDR3 is 13 residues long. The V gene end was trimmed by 9 bases and the J gene end by 8 bases; junction bases not matched to a gene: 7. CDR3 DNA sequence: TGTGCCAGTTATGACAGGGGGGAGGAAAAACTGTTTTTT. Protein: CASYDRGEEKLFF.

Turning to this clone: A junction boundary mismatches the germline segment, possibly from a read error. This chain joins TRBV12-3 or TRBV12-4 and TRBJ1-2, with a possible D match to TRBD1 (5 bases). The CDR3 runs 11 residues. The DNA of the CDR3 is TGTGCCGGCAGGGCCACCTATGGCTACACCTTC. Translation gives CAGRATYGYTF.

Only one count was recorded for this clone. This sequence joins TRBV18 and TRBJ1-5, with D uncertain. The germline V gene encodes CDR1 KGHSH and CDR2 LQKENI. V lost 2 bases to trimming and J lost 2 bases, with 4 bases between them. The CDR3 length is 13 residues. The CDR3 bases are TGTGCCAGCTCACCAACAGGCAATCAGCCCCAGCATTTT. Its protein is CASSPTGNQPQHF. Full variable domain (remainder filled in from reference TRBV18 and TRBJ1-5): NAGVMQNPRHLVRRRGQEARLRCSPMKGHSHVYWYRQLPEEGLKFMVYLQKENIIDESGMPKERFSAEFPKEGPSILRIQQVVRGDSAAYFCASSPTGNQPQHFGDGTRLSIL.

CDR3 coding DNA: TGCGCCAGCAGCCAAGATCCCGCGCGAGATACGCAGTATTTT. This translates into CASSQDPARDTQYF. This rearrangement joins TRBV4-3 to TRBJ2-3, with unresolved D. Trimming left V 0 bases short and J 5 bases short, with 9 bases between. Germline V gives CDR1 LGHNA, CDR2 YSLEER. The CDR3 contains 14 residues.

The V gene is TRBV15, the J gene TRBJ1-2, with D possibly being TRBD1 (6 bases). V was shortened by 6 bases and J by 4 bases, with 12 bases between the two germline ends. This CDR3 region has 13 residues. The germline gives CDR1 LNHNV, CDR2 YYDKDF (reference sequence). The CDR3 bases are TGTGCCACCAGTAGAAGGGGGGGCTATGGCTACACCTTC. Translation gives CATSRRGGYGYTF.